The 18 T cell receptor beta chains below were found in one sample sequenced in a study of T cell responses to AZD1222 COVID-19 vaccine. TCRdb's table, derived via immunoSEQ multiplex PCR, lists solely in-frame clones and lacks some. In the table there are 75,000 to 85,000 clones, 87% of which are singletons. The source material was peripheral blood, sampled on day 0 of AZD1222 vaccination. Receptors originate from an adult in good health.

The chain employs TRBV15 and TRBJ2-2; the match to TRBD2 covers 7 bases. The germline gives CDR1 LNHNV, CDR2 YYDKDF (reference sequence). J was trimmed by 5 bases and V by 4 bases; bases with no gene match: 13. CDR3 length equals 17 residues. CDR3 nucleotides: TGTGCCACCAGCACCCCCGGGACTACATTAGGGACCGGGGAGCTGTTTTTT. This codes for CATSTPGTTLGTGELFF.

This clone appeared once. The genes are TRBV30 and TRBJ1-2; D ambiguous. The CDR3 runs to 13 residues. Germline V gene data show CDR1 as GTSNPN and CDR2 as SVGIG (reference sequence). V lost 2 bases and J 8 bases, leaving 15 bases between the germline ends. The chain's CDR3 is CAWSPRTSGGYTF. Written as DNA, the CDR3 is TGTGCCTGGAGTCCCCGGACTTCGGGGGGCTACACCTTC.

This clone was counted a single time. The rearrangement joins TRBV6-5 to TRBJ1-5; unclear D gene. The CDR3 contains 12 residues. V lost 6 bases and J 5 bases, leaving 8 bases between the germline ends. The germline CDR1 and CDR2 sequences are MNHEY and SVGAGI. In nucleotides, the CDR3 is TGTGCCAGCAGGATCTTGGATCAGCCCCAGCATTTT. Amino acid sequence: CASRILDQPQHF.

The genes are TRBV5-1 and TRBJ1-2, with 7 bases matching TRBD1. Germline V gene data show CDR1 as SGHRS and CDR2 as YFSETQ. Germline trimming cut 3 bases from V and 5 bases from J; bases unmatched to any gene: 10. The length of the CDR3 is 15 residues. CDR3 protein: CASSSPFRGEYGYTF. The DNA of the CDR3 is TGCGCCAGCAGCTCCCCCTTCAGGGGGGAGTATGGCTACACCTTC.

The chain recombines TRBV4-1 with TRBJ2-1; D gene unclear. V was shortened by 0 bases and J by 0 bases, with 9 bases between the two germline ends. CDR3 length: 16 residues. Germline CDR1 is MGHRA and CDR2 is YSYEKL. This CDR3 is CASSQDSVSSYNEQFF. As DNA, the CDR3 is TGCGCCAGCAGCCAAGATAGTGTTAGCTCCTACAATGAGCAGTTCTTC.

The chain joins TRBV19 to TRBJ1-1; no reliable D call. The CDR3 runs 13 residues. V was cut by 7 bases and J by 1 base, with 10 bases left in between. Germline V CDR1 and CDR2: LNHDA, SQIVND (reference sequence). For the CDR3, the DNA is TGTGCCAGTACCCCGTGGGGGAACACTGAAGCTTTCTTT. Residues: CASTPWGNTEAFF.

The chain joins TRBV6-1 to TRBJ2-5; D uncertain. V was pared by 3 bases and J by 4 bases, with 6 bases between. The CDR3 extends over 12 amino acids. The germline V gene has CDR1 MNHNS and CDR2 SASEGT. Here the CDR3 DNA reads TGTGCCAGCAGTGAGCTCCGAGAGACCCAGTACTTC. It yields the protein CASSELRETQYF.

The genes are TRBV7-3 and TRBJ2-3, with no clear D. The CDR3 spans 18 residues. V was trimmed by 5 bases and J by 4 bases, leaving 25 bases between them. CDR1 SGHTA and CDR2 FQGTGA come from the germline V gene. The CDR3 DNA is TGTGCCAGCAGCCTGTCGCAAGACGGGCGGCACGGGTCAGATACGCAGTATTTT. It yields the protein CASSLSQDGRHGSDTQYF.

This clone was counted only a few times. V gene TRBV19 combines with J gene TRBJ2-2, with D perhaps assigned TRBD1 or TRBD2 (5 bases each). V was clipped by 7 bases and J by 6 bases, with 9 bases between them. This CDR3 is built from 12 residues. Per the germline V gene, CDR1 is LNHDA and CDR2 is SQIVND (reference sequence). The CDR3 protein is CASNEGPGELFF. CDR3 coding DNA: TGTGCCAGTAATGAGGGACCCGGGGAGCTGTTTTTT.

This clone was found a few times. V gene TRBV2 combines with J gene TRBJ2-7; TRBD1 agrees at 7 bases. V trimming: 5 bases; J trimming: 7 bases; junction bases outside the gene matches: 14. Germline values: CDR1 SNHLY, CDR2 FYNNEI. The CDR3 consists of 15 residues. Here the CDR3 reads CASSQDRVVAREQYF. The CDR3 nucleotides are TGTGCCAGCAGTCAAGACAGGGTAGTTGCGCGGGAGCAGTACTTC.

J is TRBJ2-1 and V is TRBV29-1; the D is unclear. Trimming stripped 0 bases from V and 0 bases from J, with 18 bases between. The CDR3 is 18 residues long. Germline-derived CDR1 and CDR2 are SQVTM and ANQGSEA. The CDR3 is CSVEDPTLPDSSYNEQFF. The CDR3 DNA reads TGCAGCGTTGAAGATCCCACTCTTCCAGATAGCTCCTACAATGAGCAGTTCTTC.

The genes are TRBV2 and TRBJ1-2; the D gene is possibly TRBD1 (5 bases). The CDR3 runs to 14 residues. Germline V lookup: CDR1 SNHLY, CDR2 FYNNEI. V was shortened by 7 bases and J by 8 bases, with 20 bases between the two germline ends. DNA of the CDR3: TGTGCCAGCATGCAGGCGGCCCGGGGGGAAGGCTACACCTTC. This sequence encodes CASMQAARGEGYTF.

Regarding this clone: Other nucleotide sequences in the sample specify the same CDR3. CDR3 residues: CAISEGSGNTIYF. As DNA, the CDR3 is TGTGCCATCAGTGAAGGCTCTGGAAACACCATATATTTT. The V call is TRBV10-3, the J call TRBJ1-3, with D hard to call. Germline lookup yields CDR1 ENHRY and CDR2 SYGVKD. The CDR3 runs to 13 residues. V was trimmed by 3 bases and J by 0 bases, leaving 3 bases between them.

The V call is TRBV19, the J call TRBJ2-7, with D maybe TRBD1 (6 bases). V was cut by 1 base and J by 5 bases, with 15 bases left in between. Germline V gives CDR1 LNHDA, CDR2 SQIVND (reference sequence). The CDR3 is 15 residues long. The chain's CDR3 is CASSIAPQGIHEQYF. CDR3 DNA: TGTGCCAGTAGTATAGCCCCGCAGGGGATCCACGAGCAGTACTTC.

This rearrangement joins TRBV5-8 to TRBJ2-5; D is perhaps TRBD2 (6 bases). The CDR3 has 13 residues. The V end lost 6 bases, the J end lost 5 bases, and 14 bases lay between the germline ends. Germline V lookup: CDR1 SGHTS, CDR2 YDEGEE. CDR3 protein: CASNEGGAETQYF. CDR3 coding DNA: TGTGCCAGCAACGAGGGCGGGGCTGAGACCCAGTACTTC.

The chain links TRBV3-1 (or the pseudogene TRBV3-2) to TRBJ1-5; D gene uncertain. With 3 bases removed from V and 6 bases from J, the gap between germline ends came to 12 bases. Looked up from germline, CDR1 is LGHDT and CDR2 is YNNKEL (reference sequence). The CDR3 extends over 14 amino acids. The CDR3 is CASSHPGEGQPQHF. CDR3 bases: TGTGCCAGCAGCCACCCCGGGGAAGGTCAGCCCCAGCATTTT.

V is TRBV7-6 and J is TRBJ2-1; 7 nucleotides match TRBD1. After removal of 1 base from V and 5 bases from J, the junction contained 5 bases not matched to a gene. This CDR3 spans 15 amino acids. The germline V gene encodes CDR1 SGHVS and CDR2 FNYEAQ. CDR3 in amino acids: CASSLGSGGDNEQFF. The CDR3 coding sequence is TGTGCCAGCAGCTTAGGGTCAGGGGGTGACAATGAGCAGTTCTTC.

The CDR3 nucleotides read TGTGCCAGCAGTGAGGCCGGACAGAGCTCCTACAATGAGCAGTTCTTC. Encoded protein: CASSEAGQSSYNEQFF. The rearrangement uses TRBV25-1 and TRBJ2-1; a weak D match, TRBD1 (6 bases). Germline-derived CDR1 and CDR2 are MGHDK and SYGVNS. This CDR3 has 16 amino acids. Trimming removed 3 bases at V and 0 bases at J, with 12 bases between. Looking up the rest from reference TRBV25-1 and TRBJ2-1 gives the full variable domain: EADIYQTPRYLVIGTGKKITLECSQTMGHDKMYWYQQDPGMELHLIHYSYGVNSTEKGDLSSESTVSRIRTEHFPLTLESARPSHTSQYLCASSEAGQSSYNEQFFGPGTRLTVL.